Sequencing of this T cell receptor (beta chain) was carried out in a study of control samples from healthy donors and cancer patients. Data came from immunoSEQ multiplex PCR; TCRdb stores just in-frame clones and leaves some out. The data show some 120,000 clones, roughly 89% seen once. The germline V gene has CDR1 MNHEY and CDR2 SMNVEV (reference sequence). The V gene lost 7 bases and the J gene lost 3 bases, with 18 bases spanning the gap. The CDR3 loop spans 15 amino acids. The sequenced sample was blood. The V call is TRBV27, the J call TRBJ1-1; weak D call: TRBD1 (5 bases). The sequence was obtained from a man aged 25 to 40 in good health. The CDR3 DNA is TGTGCCAGCATGGTGGCAGGGCTTCGGTACACTGAAGCTTTCTTT. Protein sequence: CASMVAGLRYTEAFF.